This TCR beta chain stems from a study of CD8+CD57+ T cells in acquired aplastic anemia. Whole-study context: Sorting CD4+ and CD8+ cells gave DNA averaging roughly 3.5 ug.

Study-wide points: Around 27 CD8+ CDR3 sequences occurred in both the patients and the controls.

Trimming shortened V by 0 bases and J by 3 bases, and 9 bases separated the two germline ends. The CDR3 contains 13 residues. CDR1 is DFQATT, CDR2 SNEGSKA, per germline (reference sequence). TCR beta VDJ and CDR3 profiles were obtained from a genomic DNA template. Each CDR3 protein gets one entry after TCRdb re-called the reads with MiXCR. The sample gives some 150,000 distinct CDR3 sequences, roughly two fifths of which show up once; roughly 8.1% is in the top ten. A single count supports this clonotype. Its antigen is undetermined. The receptor comes from a human donor in good health, serving as a control. This chain links TRBV20-1 with TRBJ2-7; D may match TRBD1 or TRBD2 (5 bases each). Sequenced material: sorted CD4+, CD8+, or CD8+CD57+ T cells (not recorded which) from PBMCs. DNA of the CDR3: TGCAGTGCTAGAGATGAGGGGTTCTACGAGCAGTACTTC. Translated, it gives CSARDEGFYEQYF.